This T cell receptor (beta chain) was profiled in a study of blood T cell repertoires in COVID-19 (dated by TCRdb to 2020 to 2021). With regard to the full study: Samples covering the acute and convalescent phases of COVID-19 were provided by collaborators in the United States, Italy and Spain. The prospective study material was composed of cDNA or gDNA derived from T cells, B-cell-depleted T cells, or PBMCs. The dataset comprised deeply sampled blood TCRbeta repertoires from subjects exposed to, actively infected with, or recovered from COVID-19. The repertoires were released in a freely available public database intended as a resource for research on the immune response to SARS-CoV-2. Samples were obtained from the ongoing ImmuneRACE study (first 160 participants) and from about 1,300 subjects provided by 6 global collaborators. Sample metadata almost always included a de-identified subject ID, COVID-19 status, age in years and sex. Where HLA class I and class II types were available, the types were taken from metadata supplied by the sample provider, not from assay-based typing. Beyond this particular receptor, the publication reports: How much clinical and demographic metadata was included differed by source and by participant, and the metadata was provided uncurated.

CDR1 and CDR2 (SNHLY, FYNNEI) derive from the germline V gene. From its cysteine to its phenylalanine, the CDR3 spans 14 amino acids. The sequence is cut down to CDR3 DNA, 42 bases in frame from base 1. V loses 7 bases at its end and J loses 4 bases; junction bases beyond the gene matches: 7. A note on this clone: This receptor's antigen is unknown. No much larger clone is present one base from it, and per-base qualities are unavailable.

Whole blood was collected in K2EDTA tubes by collaborating institutions according to the institutions' own protocols. For TCRbeta analysis, collaborator samples were shipped as frozen whole blood, as isolated PBMCs, or as DNA extracted from either sample type. The immunoSEQ Assay, a bias-controlled multiplex PCR, was used to amplify TCRbeta CDR3 regions from genomic DNA. Regarding the original processing steps: The number of nucleated cells in each sample was estimated from the amplification of reference gene primers within the assay. Sequence reads were collapsed and filtered to measure the absolute abundance of every unique TCRbeta CDR3 rearrangement. For each sample, productive Simpson clonality was calculated as the square root of Simpson's diversity index over productive rearrangements. TCRdb limited this immuneACCESS table to in-frame rearrangements with V and J called. A share of clones is missing; checked studies link under half to unresolved V genes, and the rest is unexplained. V, J and clone size derive from that table, while D and trimming were established from the DNA sequence. Recorded for this sample are about 90,000 clones; around four fifths of them occurred a single time. The leading ten clones occupy about 10% of the sample.

Sequencing was done on a sample of peripheral blood. The V and J genes are TRBV2 and TRBJ1-2; TRBD1 agrees with 9 junctional bases. The sequence was collected from a woman in her 70s with active or convalescent COVID-19. The CDR3 sequence is CASMPDRGPYGYTF. The DNA sequence reads TGTGCCAGCATGCCGGACAGGGGCCCCTATGGCTACACCTTC.